This T cell receptor beta chain is drawn from a study of tumor T cells in aggressive B-cell lymphoma. The CDR3 has 15 amino acids. In germline, CDR1 is SGHRS, CDR2 YFSETQ. J gave up 0 bases and V 4 bases, and 5 bases lay outside the gene matches. The method was immunoSEQ multiplex PCR; TCRdb's version includes in-frame clones alone and lacks a portion of them. The data contain 9,000 to 13,000 clones, about 89% of them singletons. The source of this sequence is an adult with diffuse large B cell lymphoma. The V and J genes are TRBV5-1 and TRBJ2-3; 7 bases align to TRBD2. Sequenced input: tumor tissue. Here the CDR3 DNA reads TGCGCCAGCAGCCCATTAGCGGGCAGCACAGATACGCAGTATTTT. Translating gives CASSPLAGSTDTQYF.